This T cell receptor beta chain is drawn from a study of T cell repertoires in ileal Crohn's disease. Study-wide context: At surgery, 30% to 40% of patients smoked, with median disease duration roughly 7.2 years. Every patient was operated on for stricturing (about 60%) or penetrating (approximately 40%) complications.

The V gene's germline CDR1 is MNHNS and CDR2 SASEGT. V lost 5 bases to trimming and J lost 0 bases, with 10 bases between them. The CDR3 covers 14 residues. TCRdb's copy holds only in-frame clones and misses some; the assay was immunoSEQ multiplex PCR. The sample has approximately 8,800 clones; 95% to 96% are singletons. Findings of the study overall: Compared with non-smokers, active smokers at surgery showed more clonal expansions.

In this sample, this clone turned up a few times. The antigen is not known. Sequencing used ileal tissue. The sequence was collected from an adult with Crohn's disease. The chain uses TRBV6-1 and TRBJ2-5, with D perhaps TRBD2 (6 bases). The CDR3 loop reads CASSSGGNQETQYF. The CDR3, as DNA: TGTGCCAGCAGTTCTGGGGGGAACCAAGAGACCCAGTACTTC.